The next 17 T cell receptor beta chains were all read from a single sample in a study of identical twins. Each CDR3 protein is one row after TCRdb ran MiXCR on the 5' RACE reads. The sample consists of some 660,000 distinct CDR3 sequences, about 9.4% of them appearing once. The sample also formed part of further work on yellow fever vaccine responses in identical twins.

Sequenced sample: PBMCs. Source of these receptors: a woman under 30 in good health.

This chain uses TRBV7-2 with TRBJ1-6; maybe TRBD1 (6 bases). Trimming took off 5 bases at V and 1 base at J, with 15 bases between the two ends. The CDR3 is 17 residues long. Germline CDR1 SGHTA, CDR2 FQGNSA. In DNA form, the CDR3 reads TGTGCCAGCAGCCCAGACAGGCTAGTGTCCTATAATTCACCCCTCCACTTT. Amino acid sequence: CASSPDRLVSYNSPLHF.

The chain links TRBV9 to TRBJ2-3, with 14 bases aligning to TRBD2. Looked up from germline, CDR1 is SGDLS and CDR2 is YYNGEE. With 0 bases clipped from V and 4 bases from J, the junction kept 7 bases outside the gene matches. The CDR3 loop spans 18 amino acids. Here the CDR3 DNA reads TGTGCCAGCAGCGTAGAAGCGACTAGCGGGGGGGCCGCAGATACGCAGTATTTT. Amino acid sequence: CASSVEATSGGAADTQYF.

This clonotype showed up many times. The genes are TRBV5-1 and TRBJ2-7; D is perhaps TRBD1 (5 bases). CDR1 SGHRS and CDR2 YFSETQ come from the germline V gene. V was trimmed by 6 bases and J by 2 bases, leaving 12 bases between them. This CDR3 spans 13 amino acids. CDR3 sequence reads: CASKVVGAYEQYF. For the CDR3, the DNA is TGCGCCAGCAAAGTTGTAGGGGCCTACGAGCAGTACTTC.

This clonotype occurred many times. The V call is TRBV28, the J call TRBJ1-1, with 9 bases aligning to TRBD1. The germline V gene encodes CDR1 MDHEN and CDR2 SYDVKM. With 1 base clipped from V and 11 bases from J, the junction kept 8 bases outside the gene matches. The CDR3 has 14 residues. CDR3 amino acids: CASSLSDRGPWAFF. In DNA form, the CDR3 reads TGTGCCAGCAGTTTATCGGACAGGGGCCCCTGGGCTTTCTTT.

This clonotype was observed many times. The chain links TRBV7-4 to TRBJ2-1; tentatively, D is TRBD2 (5 bases). V shed 2 bases and J shed 10 bases, with 12 bases lying between them. CDR1 is SGHVT and CDR2 is SQSDAQ in the germline V gene. The CDR3 loop spans 13 amino acids. The CDR3 here is CASSLKAASEQFF. In nucleotides, the CDR3 is TGTGCCAGCAGCTTAAAAGCGGCCAGCGAGCAGTTCTTC.

This clonotype was found many times. The chain is built from TRBV6-5 and TRBJ1-2, with TRBD1 matching over 7 bases. The V and J ends lost 0 bases and 8 bases, in that order; junction bases with no gene match: 9. Per the germline V gene, CDR1 is MNHEY and CDR2 is SVGAGI. The length of the CDR3 is 15 residues. The CDR3 spells CASSYSGDHRGGYTF. The CDR3 DNA is TGTGCCAGCAGTTACTCGGGTGATCACAGGGGAGGCTACACCTTC.

The rearrangement links TRBV27 to TRBJ1-1, with D unclear. Trimming took off 8 bases at V and 1 base at J, with 11 bases between the two ends. The germline V gene has CDR1 MNHEY and CDR2 SMNVEV (reference sequence). This CDR3 region has 13 residues. The CDR3 sequence is CASGRRGNTEAFF. DNA of the CDR3: TGTGCCAGCGGACGACGGGGGAACACTGAAGCTTTCTTT.

In this sample, this clonotype turned up a few times. V is TRBV19 and J is TRBJ2-3; D remains unclear. Trimming took off 7 bases at V and 2 bases at J, with 10 bases between the two ends. Germline V gene data show CDR1 as LNHDA and CDR2 as SQIVND (reference sequence). The CDR3 spans 13 residues. CDR3 amino acids: CASKNSYTDTQYF. DNA of the CDR3: TGTGCCAGTAAGAACAGCTACACAGATACGCAGTATTTT. The variable domain in full, with the rest retrieved from reference TRBV19 and TRBJ2-3, is DGGITQSPKYLFRKEGQNVTLSCEQNLNHDAMYWYRQDPGQGLRLIYYSQIVNDFQKGDIAEGYSVSREKKESFPLTVTSAQKNPTAFYLCASKNSYTDTQYFGPGTRLTVL.

The J gene is TRBJ1-5, the V gene TRBV7-9; D possibly corresponds to TRBD1 (6 bases). The germline V and J ends were trimmed by 7 bases and 1 base, with 17 bases remaining between them. Germline V gives CDR1 SEHNR, CDR2 FQNEAQ (reference sequence). This CDR3 has 16 amino acids. CDR3 in DNA: TGTGCCAGCATCCCCCCGGGACATCCAAGCAATCAGCCCCAGCATTTT. Translated: CASIPPGHPSNQPQHF. The complete variable domain, with remaining parts taken from reference TRBV7-9 and TRBJ1-5, reads DTGVSQNPRHKITKRGQNVTFRCDPISEHNRLYWYRQTLGQGPEFLTYFQNEAQLEKSRLLSDRFSAERPKGSFSTLEIQRTEQGDSAMYLCASIPPGHPSNQPQHFGDGTRLSIL.

The rearrangement links TRBV7-9 to TRBJ2-7; D is uncertain. This CDR3 region has 14 residues. CDR1 is SEHNR, CDR2 FQNEAQ, per germline (reference sequence). Trimming left V 5 bases short and J 0 bases short, with 11 bases between. CDR3 in DNA: TGTGCCAGCAGCACGCCGGAACACTCCTACGAGCAGTACTTC. Its translation: CASSTPEHSYEQYF.

The genes are TRBV2 and TRBJ2-5; D could derive from TRBD1 or TRBD2 (5 bases each). Germline lookup yields CDR1 SNHLY and CDR2 FYNNEI. CDR3 size: 14 residues. V was clipped by 1 base and J by 4 bases, with 10 bases between them. The CDR3 DNA follows: TGTGCCAGCAGTGAAGGGTCAGGGAGAGAGACCCAGTACTTC. Translating it yields CASSEGSGRETQYF.

This chain links TRBV10-3 with TRBJ2-2; TRBD2 matches at 8 bases. Per the germline V gene, CDR1 is ENHRY and CDR2 is SYGVKD. The CDR3 loop spans 16 amino acids. The ends lost 2 bases at V and 1 base at J; junction bases unmatched: 3. This CDR3 reads CAISEPAGGNTGELFF. Written as DNA, the CDR3 is TGTGCCATCAGTGAGCCGGCGGGAGGGAACACCGGGGAGCTGTTTTTT.

Many counts were recorded for this clonotype. The chain links TRBV5-1 to TRBJ2-2; D gene ambiguous. The CDR3 sequence is 12 residues long. Trimming left V 4 bases short and J 4 bases short, with 5 bases between. Germline V gene data show CDR1 as SGHRS and CDR2 as YFSETQ. The CDR3 region has the DNA TGCGCCAGCAGCGCCGCCACCGGGGAGCTGTTTTTT. This codes for CASSAATGELFF.

This chain uses TRBV6-1 with TRBJ2-5, with 8 positions matching TRBD2. Trimming at V came to 6 bases and at J to 2 bases, leaving 14 bases not matched to a gene. The germline V gene encodes CDR1 MNHNS and CDR2 SASEGT. The CDR3 totals 17 residues. The CDR3 DNA follows: TGTGCCAGCAGCCCGGTCTGGAGCGGGGGTACACAAGAGACCCAGTACTTC. This translates into CASSPVWSGGTQETQYF.

The chain has TRBV29-1 and TRBJ2-3; 12 bases align to TRBD2. The CDR3 contains 15 residues. Germline CDR1 SQVTM, CDR2 ANQGSEA. V shed 5 bases and J 3 bases; nucleotides not matched to a gene: 6. This CDR3 is CSVRTSGDATDTQYF. The CDR3 nucleotides read TGCAGCGTTAGGACTAGCGGGGACGCTACAGATACGCAGTATTTT.

V gene TRBV5-1 combines with J gene TRBJ2-5, with 10 bases fitting TRBD2. The CDR3 runs to 17 residues. The trim removed 3 bases at V and 2 bases at J, leaving 10 bases unmatched. Germline V CDR1 and CDR2: SGHRS, YFSETQ. CDR3 coding DNA: TGCGCCAGCAGCTCCAGCATAATAGCGGGGGGACAAGAGACCCAGTACTTC. Translation: CASSSSIIAGGQETQYF. The full variable domain, with the rest looked up from reference TRBV5-1 and TRBJ2-5, is KAGVTQTPRYLIKTRGQQVTLSCSPISGHRSVSWYQQTPGQGLQFLFEYFSETQRNKGNFPGRFSGRQFSNSRSEMNVSTLELGDSALYLCASSSSIIAGGQETQYFGPGTRLLVL.

This clonotype was counted ten times or more. The V gene is TRBV7-9, the J gene TRBJ2-3; either TRBD1 or TRBD2 may supply D (5 bases each). This CDR3 region has 16 residues. V was shortened by 5 bases and J by 2 bases, with 17 bases between the two germline ends. The germline V gene encodes CDR1 SEHNR and CDR2 FQNEAQ (reference sequence). CDR3 sequence: CASSARPRGSTDTQYF. The CDR3 DNA sequence: TGTGCCAGCAGCGCCCGCCCACGGGGCTCCACAGATACGCAGTATTTT.